These T cell receptor beta chains were read from a single sample in a study of blood T cells in healthy people across ages. TCRdb processed the 5' RACE reads anew with MiXCR; each CDR3 protein has one entry. The sample carries roughly 570,000 distinct CDR3 sequences, roughly 28% recorded once. Sequencing was carried out using blood. All receptors derive from a woman aged 70-85 years in good health. Each CDR3 is given with its conserved first and last residue. D genes are given only for firm matches. Only part of the rows carry a size: once, few, many, or a class if the clone is expanded.

DNA	CDR3	size	J	V	D
TGTGCCAGCAGCGAGACTAGCCCGGATACGCAGTATTTT	CASSETSPDTQYF	few	TRBJ2-3	TRBV7-3	TRBD2
TGCGCCAGCAGCCCCCAGGGGTCGCGGGGCTACACCTTC	CASSPQGSRGYTF	few	TRBJ1-2	TRBV5-1	.
TGTGCCAGCAGTGGGGCCCCGGGCCAGCCCCAGCATTTT	CASSGAPGQPQHF	.	TRBJ1-5	TRBV6-1	.
TGTGCCAGCAGTCGGATACCCACAGATGCGCAGTATTTT	CASSRIPTDAQYF	few	TRBJ2-3	TRBV2	.
TGCGCCAGCAGCTCCGGGGGGATCTACAATGAGCAGTTCTTC	CASSSGGIYNEQFF	few	TRBJ2-1	TRBV5-1	TRBD2
TGTGCCAGCAGTTCTCAGTCCGGGGCCAACGTCCTGACTTTC	CASSSQSGANVLTF	few	TRBJ2-6	TRBV12-3/TRBV12-4	.
TGTGCCAGCAGCTTAGCTTTGACCGTGAATGAAAAACTGTTTTTT	CASSLALTVNEKLFF	few	TRBJ1-4	TRBV7-9	.
TGTGCCAGCAGTTACGAACGGGGTGGGCCCAATGGCTACACCTTC	CASSYERGGPNGYTF	.	TRBJ1-2	TRBV6-5	.
TGCAGCGTCCGCTTCGGGACAGGGACCTACGAGCAGTACTTC	CSVRFGTGTYEQYF	.	TRBJ2-7	TRBV29-1	TRBD1
TGCGCCAGCAGCTTCCGGGACGGGACCTACGAGCAGTACTTC	CASSFRDGTYEQYF	.	TRBJ2-7	TRBV5-1	.